Sequencing of this T cell receptor beta chain was carried out in a study of Graves' ophthalmopathy and Graves' hyperthyroidism (dated by TCRdb to 2016 to 2019). With regard to the full study: Peripheral blood samples were taken at the time of initial diagnosis, before any treatment was given. To tell Graves' ophthalmopathy apart from Graves' hyperthyroidism, and to predict which patients would progress to ophthalmopathy, the study relied on TCR beta repertoire signatures. In total, approximately 140 blood samples were TCR-sequenced: roughly 45 ophthalmopathy, over 70 hyperthyroidism and some 17 hyperthyroidism-to-ophthalmopathy patients. To explore V-J signatures that separate ophthalmopathy from hyperthyroidism, a discovery set of about a hundred patients was enrolled, consisting of about 41 with ophthalmopathy and around 60 with stable hyperthyroidism. The independent validation cohort included approximately 19 hyperthyroidism patients plus 17 patients who later progressed from hyperthyroidism to ophthalmopathy. In roughly 6 hyperthyroidism patients, T-cell repertoires of thyroid tissue and blood were compared. Once sampling was done, hyperthyroidism patients were given methimazole at a starting dose of 30 mg daily, while ophthalmopathy patients were given high-dose intravenous methylprednisolone. The 90 or so discovery patients were randomly split 7:3 into training and test sets.

For repertoire sequencing, TCR beta CDR3 regions were amplified from RNA transcripts. The first round of RT-PCR was done with HTBI primers and the Qiagen OneStep RT-PCR kit, and was followed by a second round of multiplex PCR, then size selection and purification. The libraries underwent paired-end sequencing with 100 bp reads on an Illumina HiSeq2000. The original pipeline was this. SOAPnuke was used to process the reads, removing any read that contained adapters or uncalled bases, had a mean Phred below 15, or lacked an exact match to the constant primer or identifier. COPE v1.2.5 was used to merge high-quality paired reads. Clonotypes were defined as unique nucleotide sequences and were aligned to IMGT TRB V, D and J references using MiTCR v1.1. The analysis was limited to V-J combinations with a frequency above 0.0001, which together covered 99.2% of the repertoires. For each V-J combination, a TCR clonal expansion and chaos score was defined as the ratio of F50 clonal expansion to chaos observed in the TCRdist matrix. Welch's t-statistics and random forest were used to narrow the features down to more than 10 V-J combinations, which were then fed into a naive Bayes classifier. The Morisita-Horn index was used to measure how similar the thyroid and blood repertoires were. TCRdb reran the public reads through fastp at Q25 and MiXCR, keeping productive beta chains. Every distinct CDR3 protein forms one entry, paired with its most common genes and DNA. Clone size and V and J calls follow TCRdb, not the original study. The sample has about 380,000 distinct CDR3 sequences on record, roughly 15% of them singletons. About 7% of the sample comes from the top ten.

CDR1 and CDR2 (LNHNV, YYDKDF) derive from the germline V gene (reference sequence). The CDR3 has 13 amino acids, counting the end cysteine and phenylalanine. Solely the CDR3 DNA is kept, with 39 bases framed from the first base. The germline V and J ends show losses of 6 bases and 4 bases respectively, and no gene match explains 2 bases of the junction. This clonotype came up many times. Which antigen it targets is not known. Per-base quality was not reported, and no clone a single base away is much larger than it. What the authors observed across the whole study: In cross-validation, the 13-signature model distinguished ophthalmopathy from stable hyperthyroidism with around 86% sensitivity and over 81% specificity, while in the test set the corresponding values were roughly 80% and 75%. No statistical method was used to set the sample size in advance, and the investigators knew which group each participant was assigned to. In validation, the model predicted ophthalmopathy progression with less than 71% sensitivity and roughly 72% specificity; some 13 predicted patients were CT-confirmed with GO in a median of 6.5 months. Among expanded thyroid clonotypes with frequency above 0.001, most also showed up in blood, which suggests that blood repertoires may reflect the thyroid immune response.

A patient counted as having stable hyperthyroidism if there was no progression to ophthalmopathy within 18 months of follow-up. The hyperthyroidism patients were 18 to 65 years old and newly diagnosed, with a disease duration of less than 2 months. Patients with other autoimmune diseases, uncontrolled infections, pregnancy or lactation were excluded. Diagnosis relied on clinical symptoms, serum thyroxine, TRAb, thyroid ultrasound and orbital computed tomography. Ficoll-Paque density gradient centrifugation was used to isolate PBMCs from around 9.1 ml of fresh peripheral blood. Total RNA was extracted using Trizol reagent, and RNA quality was checked on an Agilent 2100 Bioanalyzer.

Sequencing used peripheral blood. The chain uses TRBV15 and TRBJ1-1, and 10 junctional nucleotides match TRBD1. This clonotype was obtained from a woman aged 18-29 years with stable Graves' hyperthyroidism. Donor details come from another sample of the same person, matched by shared clones. The CDR3 sequence is CATSGQGGTEAFF. Read as DNA, the sequence is TGTGCCACCAGTGGACAGGGGGGCACTGAAGCTTTCTTT.